The T cell receptor (beta chain) under discussion was sequenced for a study of cytomegalovirus exposure and HLA in healthy donors. Germline CDR1 GTSNPN, CDR2 SVGIG (reference sequence). This CDR3 has 14 residues. V was clipped by 7 bases and J by 7 bases; unmatched bases: 13. Amplification used 60 Vbeta primers and 13 Jbeta primers. The protocol was immunoSEQ multiplex PCR, while the TCRdb copy is restricted to in-frame clones and leaves out a portion. This table has about 84,000 clones, roughly 61% appearing once. Source material: PBMCs. V usage is TRBV30 and J usage is TRBJ2-7; 10 nucleotides agree with TRBD2. This TCR was recovered from a woman aged 40-49 years in good health and CMV-seropositive. The CDR3 loop reads CALRQSSGSSEQYF. The CDR3 bases are TGTGCCTTGCGGCAGTCTAGCGGGAGTAGTGAGCAGTACTTC. The whole variable domain, filled in from reference TRBV30 and TRBJ2-7, reads SQTIHQWPATLVQPVGSPLSLECTVEGTSNPNLYWYRQAAGRGLQLLFYSVGIGQISSEVPQNLSASRPQDRQFILSSKKLLLSDSGFYLCALRQSSGSSEQYFGPGTRLTVT.